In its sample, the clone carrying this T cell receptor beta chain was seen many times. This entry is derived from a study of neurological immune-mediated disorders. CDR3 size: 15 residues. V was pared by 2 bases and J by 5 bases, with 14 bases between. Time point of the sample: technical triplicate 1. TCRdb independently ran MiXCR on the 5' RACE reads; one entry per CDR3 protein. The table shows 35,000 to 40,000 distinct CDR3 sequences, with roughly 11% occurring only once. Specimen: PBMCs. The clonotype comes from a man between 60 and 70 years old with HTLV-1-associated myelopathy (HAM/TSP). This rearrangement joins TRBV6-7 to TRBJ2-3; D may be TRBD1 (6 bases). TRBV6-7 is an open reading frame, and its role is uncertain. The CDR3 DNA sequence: TGTGCCAGCAGTTACAGGGGCAGGGGAAAAGATACGCAGTATTTT. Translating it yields CASSYRGRGKDTQYF.